Reported below is one TCR beta chain. The antigen it recognizes is unknown. Gene names and germline sequences refer to the mouse in this case. The sequenced fragment ends 1 residue before the CDR3 boundary, so the rest is inferred from the germline J gene. The sample belongs to a study of tissue T cells after allogeneic stem cell transplantation (dated by TCRdb to between 2021 and 2024). The study in broad terms: The study profiled TCR beta repertoires across many tissues from research autopsies of patients with and without GVHD, plus mouse models of GVHD. The human part of the study was a prospective observational study with no blinding and no randomization. Study-wide conclusions, independent of this receptor: The study did not determine which tissue TCRs were alloreactive or antigen-specific, and some clones might have been persisting host cells. In both patients and mice, only a limited portion of the TCR repertoire detected in tissues was captured by blood and spleen T cells. Only a few T cell clones appeared in more than one patient, yet motif-based clustering showed tissue-specific repertoire signatures that were shared between patients. Within patients, how anatomically similar tissues were was a major factor shaping TCR repertoire composition, regardless of disease or transplant status. A small and clinically heterogeneous patient cohort was studied, and sampling depth was acknowledged as a limitation.

According to the study, the label for this sample's time point signals: mouse harvest day 7 after allogeneic transplant. Each mouse graft, delivered by tail vein injection, combined 10^6 splenic CD5+ T cells with 10^7 T-cell-depleted bone marrow cells. Mouse GVHD was modeled in a major MHC-mismatch B6 (H2b) into BALB/c (H2d) model, with tissues profiled at day 7 or 14. On day 7 or 14 post-transplant, mouse tissues and retro-orbital blood were harvested with separate sterile tools for each animal, and livers were flushed beforehand. Before genomic DNA isolation with the DNeasy Blood & Tissue Kit, mouse tissues were minced using razor blades in buffered saline. Library construction relied on the immunoSEQ multiplex PCR assay. Adaptive Biotechnologies performed the TCRbeta CDR3 sequencing at survey depth and reported CDR3 sequences, V/J genes, productive frequency and template counts. Amplification of TCR beta CDR3 regions was performed from genomic DNA rather than from RNA. On the study's bioinformatics: Jensen-Shannon divergence served to quantify pairwise repertoire overlap between tissues, with 0 meaning identical and 1 meaning complete divergence. Tissues were clustered by single-linkage agglomerative hierarchical clustering of pairwise JSD values, and the clustering results were displayed as dendrograms. GLIPH2 was run on all patient samples with simulation_depth 1000, kmer_min_depth 3, cdr3_length_cutoff 8, keeping groups with more than two unique CDR3s. In a standardized tissue-overlap score, Jaccard GLIPH-group overlap across patients was extrapolated to a standard repertoire size of 1000 clones. Linear mixed-effect models, with tissue included as a fixed effect and individual included as a random effect, were used to assess associations of diversity with clinical or experimental variables. Here the immuneACCESS table is served through TCRdb, limited to in-frame sequences with V and J called. Missing clones are a known gap in these copies; in checked studies unresolved V genes cover under half, and the rest lacks a known reason. The D gene and trimming were derived from the DNA, and the V and J assignments and clone size from that table. A total of 6,000 to 7,500 clones appear in this sample, more than 40% of them only once. 2% to 2.5% of the sample is taken by the ten largest.

For CDR1 and CDR2, the germline V gene (reference sequence) lists LGHNA and YNLKQL. From the cysteine up to the phenylalanine, the CDR3 has a length of 12 residues. The 33 bases shown cover part of the CDR3, and their frame starts at base 1. V gives up 1 base and J gives up 3 bases, and the segment between their germline ends measures 1 base. The specimen sequenced was skin. The source of this sequence is a female BALB/c mouse given C57BL/6 T cells with graft-versus-host disease after an allogeneic hematopoietic cell transplant. Here the chain combines TRBV5 and TRBJ1-5, with the D gene too uncertain to name. The CDR3 loop reads CASSQVNQAPLF. Incomplete CDR3 DNA: TGTGCCAGCAGCCAAGTCAACCAGGCTCCGCTT.